The 10 T cell receptor beta chains below were found in one sample sequenced in a study of blood T cells in healthy people across ages. A second about 7 to 12 cycle PCR used barcoded and J-beta primers. TCRdb analysed the 5' RACE reads with MiXCR anew, one entry per CDR3 protein. The sample gives hundreds of thousands of distinct CDR3 sequences, around 40% of which show up once; 20% to 25% is in the top ten. Sequencing was carried out using blood. The receptors derive from a woman in her sixties or seventies in good health.

This clonotype showed up just a few times. The V and J genes are TRBV4-3 and TRBJ2-5, with D unclear. V dropped 0 bases and J dropped 4 bases, with 12 bases sitting between them. Germline CDR1 is LGHNA and CDR2 is YSLEER. CDR3 length equals 15 residues. CDR3 sequence: CASSQDLGTGETQYF. The CDR3, as DNA: TGCGCCAGCAGCCAAGATCTGGGAACGGGAGAGACCCAGTACTTC.

The chain employs TRBV6-2 or TRBV6-3 and TRBJ2-5; tentative D call: TRBD1 (5 bases). TRBJ2-7 matches the DNA end more closely, so the J call is doubtful. This CDR3 region has 17 residues. In germline, CDR1 is MNHEY, CDR2 SVGEGT. The CDR3 coding sequence is TGTGCCAGCAGTTACTCGATGGAAAGGGGCGGATCCTACGAGCAGTACTTC. This translates into CASSYSMERGGSYEQYF.

This clonotype showed up just a few times. The chain joins TRBV7-9 to TRBJ2-5; no firm D call. V was pared by 5 bases and J by 5 bases, with 9 bases between. The CDR3 extends over 12 amino acids. Germline V gives CDR1 SEHNR, CDR2 FQNEAQ (reference sequence). The CDR3 DNA is TGTGCCAGCAGCACCTCGACCGAGACCCAGTACTTC. Translation gives CASSTSTETQYF.

This clonotype was counted only a few times. The chain carries TRBV2 and TRBJ2-7, with 7 bases identical to TRBD1. The CDR3 extends over 12 amino acids. The germline V gene has CDR1 SNHLY and CDR2 FYNNEI. Trimming took 6 bases from V and 5 from J; bases not matched to a gene: 4. CDR3 DNA sequence: TGTGCCAGCAGAGTCGACAGGGACGAGCAGTACTTC. Translating gives CASRVDRDEQYF.

This clonotype was found a few times. CDR3 sequence (DNA): TGTGCCAGCAGTTACGACCTTCGGAGCGGGAGGTCCTACGAGCAGTACTTC. Amino acids: CASSYDLRSGRSYEQYF. The V call is TRBV6-5, the J call TRBJ2-7; 9 bases align to TRBD2. The germline V gene encodes CDR1 MNHEY and CDR2 SVGAGI. V lost 2 bases, J lost 1 base, and 9 bases stayed unmatched. This CDR3 is 17 amino acids long.

Only a few counts were recorded for this clonotype. The gene calls are TRBV4-3 and TRBJ2-1; a weak D match, TRBD2 (6 bases). Germline values: CDR1 LGHNA, CDR2 YSLEER. CDR3 size: 12 residues. V was pared by 1 base and J by 10 bases, with 8 bases between. In DNA form, the CDR3 reads TGCGCCAGCAGCCAAGTAGCGGCCGAGCAGTTCTTC. This gives the protein CASSQVAAEQFF.

The chain uses TRBV20-1 and TRBJ1-6; D perhaps matches TRBD1 (5 bases). CDR1 is DFQATT and CDR2 is SNEGSKA in the germline V gene (reference sequence). The CDR3 has 14 amino acids. The V and J ends lost 5 bases and 6 bases respectively, with 14 bases between them. The CDR3 coding sequence is TGCAGTGCTGAAGATCCGAGGGGTAATTCACCCCTCCACTTT. As protein: CSAEDPRGNSPLHF.

The chain couples TRBV4-2 to TRBJ1-5; 10 nucleotides agree with TRBD1. The V segment lost 0 bases and the J segment 3 bases; nucleotides outside the gene matches: 2. This CDR3 spans 16 amino acids. Germline CDR1 LGHNA, CDR2 YNFKEQ. The CDR3 loop is CASSQEDRGANQPQHF. CDR3 DNA: TGTGCCAGCAGCCAAGAGGACAGGGGGGCCAATCAGCCCCAGCATTTT.

This clonotype occurred a few times. V gene TRBV20-1 combines with J gene TRBJ2-7, with D unclear. This CDR3 has 14 residues. Looked up from germline, CDR1 is DFQATT and CDR2 is SNEGSKA (reference sequence). V was cut by 3 bases and J by 3 bases, with 15 bases left in between. As DNA, the CDR3 is TGCAGTGCTAGTACTTTGGGGTTTCTCTACGAGCAGTACTTC. As protein: CSASTLGFLYEQYF.

This clonotype came up a few times. V and J are TRBV7-9 and TRBJ1-2; D is perhaps TRBD1 (6 bases). V shed 3 bases and J shed 6 bases, with 17 bases lying between them. This CDR3 contains 15 residues. Germline values: CDR1 SEHNR, CDR2 FQNEAQ (reference sequence). Here the CDR3 DNA reads TGTGCCAGCAGCTTTGCCTTGGGAACAGGGAATGGCTACACCTTC. Translating gives CASSFALGTGNGYTF. The full variable domain, with the rest looked up from reference TRBV7-9 and TRBJ1-2, is DTGVSQNPRHKITKRGQNVTFRCDPISEHNRLYWYRQTLGQGPEFLTYFQNEAQLEKSRLLSDRFSAERPKGSFSTLEIQRTEQGDSAMYLCASSFALGTGNGYTFGSGTRLTVV.